The 26 T cell receptor beta chains below all came from one sample that was sequenced in a study of response to subunit inactivated influenza vaccine. One entry per CDR3 protein, called by TCRdb with MiXCR from the RT-PCR reads. The sample records roughly 790,000 distinct CDR3 sequences, 21% being singletons. The sample consisted of PBMCs from blood, taken 5 days after vaccination. Source of these receptors: a man aged 50-59 years who received an inactivated influenza vaccine.

The chain carries TRBV6-6 and TRBJ2-1; no reliable D call. Trimming cost V 5 bases and J 6 bases, with 8 bases left between them. CDR1 MNHNY and CDR2 SVGAGI come from the germline V gene (reference sequence). The CDR3 is 12 amino acids. The CDR3 DNA sequence: TGTGCCAGCAGTACACAATTCAATGAGCAGTTCTTC. Translation: CASSTQFNEQFF.

CDR3 residues: CASTPRGRETLGTEAFF. DNA for the CDR3: TGCGCCAGCACCCCACGGGGCAGGGAAACCTTGGGGACTGAAGCTTTCTTT. The rearrangement joins TRBV5-1 to TRBJ1-1, with D maybe TRBD1 (5 bases). Germline CDR1 is SGHRS and CDR2 is YFSETQ. The V end lost 6 bases, the J end lost 5 bases, and 26 bases lay between the germline ends. The CDR3 is made up of 17 amino acids.

With regard to this clonotype: Germline is not matched at one junction end, which may reflect a read error. This rearrangement joins TRBV6-6 to TRBJ2-7, with D perhaps matching TRBD1 (7 bases). In germline, CDR1 is MNHNY, CDR2 SVGAGI (reference sequence). There are 13 residues in the CDR3. The CDR3 nucleotides are TGTGCCACCAGTACAGGGGAGGCCGACGAGCAGTACTTC. Translated: CATSTGEADEQYF.

The chain employs TRBV7-9 and TRBJ2-5, with TRBD2 matching over 10 bases. CDR3 length equals 15 residues. Trimming took 5 bases from V and 7 from J; bases not matched to a gene: 10. The germline V gene encodes CDR1 SEHNR and CDR2 FQNEAQ (reference sequence). In DNA form, the CDR3 reads TGTGCCAGCAGCCCACAGTCTAGCGGGAGTCCGACCCAGTACTTC. The encoded protein is CASSPQSSGSPTQYF.

This clonotype was seen once. V is TRBV7-2 and J is TRBJ1-2, with D perhaps matching TRBD1 (6 bases). V gave up 5 bases and J gave up 4 bases, with 14 bases separating them. This CDR3 is 14 amino acids long. Germline V gene data show CDR1 as SGHTA and CDR2 as FQGNSA. For the CDR3, the DNA is TGTGCCAGCAGCCCGACAGGATCCATCTATGGCTACACCTTC. Translation gives CASSPTGSIYGYTF.

This clonotype was observed a few times. The V and J genes are TRBV6-1 and TRBJ2-1, with D uncertain. The V gene's germline CDR1 is MNHNS and CDR2 SASEGT. CDR3 size: 16 residues. With 0 bases removed from V and 8 bases from J, the gap between germline ends came to 17 bases. The CDR3 region is CASSEARPPGVYEQFF. The CDR3 DNA reads as TGTGCCAGCAGTGAAGCGAGGCCCCCTGGGGTCTATGAGCAGTTCTTC.

This chain joins TRBV6-1 and TRBJ2-5; TRBD2 matches at 11 bases. The CDR3 totals 15 residues. Germline V lookup: CDR1 MNHNS, CDR2 SASEGT. V gave up 7 bases and J gave up 0 bases; unmatched junction bases: 4. The CDR3 coding sequence is TGTGCCAGCAAGACTAGCGGGGCCTACCAAGAGACCCAGTACTTC. Residues: CASKTSGAYQETQYF.

The CDR3 here is CASSSGGGASYGYTF. In nucleotides, the CDR3 is TGTGCCAGCAGTTCAGGAGGGGGGGCGAGCTATGGCTACACCTTC. The J gene is TRBJ1-2, the V gene TRBV28, with D perhaps TRBD1 (6 bases). The CDR3 is 15 residues long. The germline V gene has CDR1 MDHEN and CDR2 SYDVKM. V lost 4 bases, J lost 4 bases, and 16 bases lay in between.

The V and J genes are TRBV5-6 and TRBJ2-7, with no clear D. The CDR3 extends over 14 amino acids. Trimming pared 4 bases from V and 0 bases from J, leaving 11 bases between. The germline gives CDR1 SGHDT, CDR2 YYEEEE. The CDR3 region is CASSIHSSSYEQYF. In nucleotides, the CDR3 is TGTGCCAGCAGCATCCATTCTAGCTCCTACGAGCAGTACTTC.

In its sample, this clonotype was seen a few times. V is TRBV18 and J is TRBJ2-7, with 8 bases that match TRBD2. CDR3 size: 14 residues. Germline V gene data show CDR1 as KGHSH and CDR2 as LQKENI. Trimming removed 6 bases from V and 3 bases from J; junction bases left unmatched: 7. The CDR3 DNA reads TGTGCCAGCTCGTCCGGGACTAGGAACTACGAGCAGTACTTC. Translation: CASSSGTRNYEQYF.

The V call is TRBV2, the J call TRBJ2-7; maybe TRBD1 (5 bases). The V gene's germline CDR1 is SNHLY and CDR2 FYNNEI. This CDR3 has 14 residues. Trimming pared 7 bases from V and 7 bases from J, leaving 20 bases between. The CDR3 loop is CASTERLGVWEQYF. Written as DNA, the CDR3 is TGTGCCAGCACCGAAAGGCTAGGGGTTTGGGAGCAGTACTTC.

This clonotype came up a few times. The V and J genes are TRBV29-1 and TRBJ2-5, with D perhaps TRBD1 (6 bases). CDR3 length: 11 amino acids. CDR1 SQVTM and CDR2 ANQGSEA come from the germline V gene. V lost 6 bases, J lost 5 bases, and 10 bases lay in between. In nucleotides, the CDR3 is TGCAGCGTCCAGGGGCGGGAGACCCAGTACTTC. Its protein is CSVQGRETQYF. The whole variable domain, filled in from reference TRBV29-1 and TRBJ2-5, reads SAVISQKPSRDICQRGTSLTIQCQVDSQVTMMFWYRQQPGQSLTLIATANQGSEATYESGFVIDKFPISRPNLTFSTLTVSNMSPEDSSIYLCSVQGRETQYFGPGTRLLVL.

This chain connects TRBV12-3 or TRBV12-4 to TRBJ2-1; D is perhaps TRBD2 (6 bases). The ends were cut back, 3 bases at V and 9 bases at J, with 12 bases in the middle. The CDR3 loop spans 13 amino acids. CDR3: CASSLGLGLEQFF. The CDR3 region has the DNA TGTGCCAGCAGTTTGGGACTCGGGCTTGAGCAGTTCTTC.

V and J are TRBV20-1 and TRBJ2-1; no reliable D call. V shed 6 bases and J shed 6 bases, with 12 bases lying between them. Looked up from germline, CDR1 is DFQATT and CDR2 is SNEGSKA (reference sequence). This CDR3 is built from 12 residues. The CDR3 region is CSAPLGPNEQFF. As DNA, the CDR3 is TGCAGTGCGCCTCTCGGACCCAATGAGCAGTTCTTC.

The chain combines TRBV30 with TRBJ1-1; TRBD1 agrees at 7 bases. The CDR3 is 14 amino acids. The J segment lost 1 base and the V segment lost 2 bases, leaving 4 bases of the junction unmatched. Germline values: CDR1 GTSNPN, CDR2 SVGIG (reference sequence). This CDR3 is CAWSTQGPNTEAFF. DNA for the CDR3: TGTGCCTGGAGTACACAGGGGCCGAACACTGAAGCTTTCTTT.

This clonotype has more than one count but fewer than ten. V is TRBV12-3 or TRBV12-4 and J is TRBJ2-7, with TRBD1 as a possible D gene (6 bases). CDR3 size: 13 residues. Trimming left V 2 bases short and J 3 bases short, with 8 bases between. The CDR3 DNA reads TGTGCCAGCAGTTTATCAGGGGTCTACGAGCAGTACTTC. Its translation: CASSLSGVYEQYF.

There are a few counts of this clonotype. V gene TRBV20-1 combines with J gene TRBJ1-2; TRBD1 might be the D (5 bases). The CDR3 covers 15 residues. CDR1 and CDR2 (germline): DFQATT, SNEGSKA (reference sequence). V was trimmed by 5 bases and J by 9 bases, leaving 25 bases between them. CDR3 loop: CSAPAAGRRLSSYTF. CDR3 sequence (DNA): TGCAGTGCTCCCGCGGCAGGGAGGAGGCTTTCAAGCTACACCTTC.

This clonotype has only a few counts. This chain uses TRBV20-1 with TRBJ2-1; D may be TRBD1 (5 bases). V was cut by 2 bases and J by 4 bases, with 12 bases left in between. The CDR3 sequence is 14 residues long. The germline CDR1 and CDR2 sequences are DFQATT and SNEGSKA (reference sequence). As DNA, the CDR3 is TGCAGTGCTAGAAACATCCGACAGTACAATGAGCAGTTCTTC. It codes for CSARNIRQYNEQFF.

This clonotype came up a few times. This chain joins TRBV7-9 and TRBJ2-7; weak D call: TRBD2 (6 bases). Germline V gene data show CDR1 as SEHNR and CDR2 as FQNEAQ (reference sequence). This CDR3 contains 15 residues. The V and J ends lost 1 base and 9 bases respectively, with 19 bases between them. The CDR3 loop reads CASSLVPGSQGRQYF. The CDR3 DNA reads TGTGCCAGCAGCTTAGTACCCGGGAGCCAAGGACGGCAGTACTTC.

The gene calls are TRBV12-3 or TRBV12-4 and TRBJ1-1, with 9 bases fitting TRBD1. There are 15 residues in the CDR3. V was clipped by 3 bases and J by 5 bases; unmatched bases: 7. The CDR3 nucleotides read TGTGCCAGCAGTTTCCCTGGACAGGGGAGGACTGAAGCTTTCTTT. Protein sequence: CASSFPGQGRTEAFF.

This clonotype was seen more than once but under ten times. The chain recombines TRBV9 with TRBJ1-6; 7 nucleotides line up with TRBD1. Germline V gene data show CDR1 as SGDLS and CDR2 as YYNGEE. The CDR3 runs to 15 residues. J gave up 4 bases and V 4 bases, and 5 bases lay outside the gene matches. This CDR3 reads CASSPRQGYNSPLHF. The CDR3 nucleotides read TGTGCCAGCAGCCCCAGACAGGGTTATAATTCACCCCTCCACTTT.

The sample holds a few counts of this clonotype. The V gene is TRBV6-1, the J gene TRBJ1-1; possibly TRBD1 for D (5 bases). The CDR3 is 13 residues long. CDR1 and CDR2 from the germline V gene are MNHNS and SASEGT. V was pared by 6 bases and J by 3 bases, with 11 bases between. CDR3 in amino acids: CASRKSGDTEAFF. DNA for the CDR3: TGTGCCAGCAGGAAATCGGGGGACACTGAAGCTTTCTTT.

This clonotype was counted between two and nine times. The V call is TRBV20-1, the J call TRBJ2-3; 13 bases align to TRBD2. The trim removed 5 bases at V and 2 bases at J, leaving 7 bases unmatched. Germline V lookup: CDR1 DFQATT, CDR2 SNEGSKA (reference sequence). The CDR3 length is 16 residues. CDR3 nucleotide sequence: TGCAGTGCTGGTGGACTAGCGGGGGCCGACACAGATACGCAGTATTTT. It translates to CSAGGLAGADTDTQYF.

This clonotype appeared a few times. The chain employs TRBV6-6 and TRBJ2-4; either TRBD1 or TRBD2 may fit D (5 bases each). The germline V gene encodes CDR1 MNHNY and CDR2 SVGAGI (reference sequence). V was clipped by 6 bases and J by 11 bases, with 17 bases between them. The CDR3 totals 13 residues. The CDR3 is CASRKGPLLLQYF. CDR3 nucleotide sequence: TGTGCCAGCAGAAAGGGACCTTTACTACTTCAGTACTTC.

The rearrangement uses TRBV2 and TRBJ2-3; TRBD2 matches at 13 bases. The V segment lost 8 bases and the J segment 7 bases; nucleotides outside the gene matches: 9. The CDR3 is made up of 15 amino acids. Germline V gene lookup returns CDR1 SNHLY and CDR2 FYNNEI. The CDR3 DNA sequence: TGTGCCAGCCTCGGGACTAGCGGGGCCACTAATACGCAGTATTTT. Protein: CASLGTSGATNTQYF.

This clonotype appeared a few times. The chain uses TRBV12-3 or TRBV12-4 and TRBJ2-1; 12 bases map to TRBD2. Trimming took 7 bases from V and 9 from J; bases not matched to a gene: 10. The CDR3 covers 15 residues. The CDR3 DNA reads as TGTGCCAGCATGGCCCTAGCGGGAGGGCCGGGTGAGCAGTTCTTC. Translated: CASMALAGGPGEQFF.